The 6 T cell receptor beta chains below come from one sample, sequenced in a study of blood T cell repertoires in COVID-19 (dated by TCRdb to the early 2020s). Libraries came from the immunoSEQ multiplex PCR assay. Not all clones reach the TCRdb copy of this immuneACCESS table, which keeps in-frame sequences only. Checked studies attribute under half of the gap to unresolved V genes and leave the rest unexplained. The sample table records around 140,000 clones; about 89% of these occur just once. Around 19% of the sample goes to the ten largest clones. The sequenced material came from peripheral blood. These receptors all come from a man between 45 and 60 years old with active or convalescent COVID-19.

This clone was seen just once. The chain uses TRBV6-5 and TRBJ2-7; TRBD1 is a possible D gene (6 bases). In germline, CDR1 is MNHEY, CDR2 SVGAGI. CDR3 length: 13 residues. V was shortened by 9 bases and J by 4 bases, with 16 bases between the two germline ends. Here the CDR3 DNA reads TGTGCCAGTACCGACAGGCCAGAGTACGAGCAGTACTTC. Its protein product is CASTDRPEYEQYF.

A few counts support this clone. The chain combines TRBV5-1 with TRBJ2-7, with D possibly being TRBD1 (5 bases). Trimming took off 1 base at V and 0 bases at J, with 8 bases between the two ends. The CDR3 runs to 14 residues. The germline gives CDR1 SGHRS, CDR2 YFSETQ. The CDR3 loop is CASSLLGVSYEQYF. The CDR3 coding sequence is TGCGCCAGCAGCTTGCTAGGGGTCTCCTACGAGCAGTACTTC.

This clone has only one observation. CDR3 nucleotides: TGCAGCGTTGAATCGGGAATGAACACTGAAGCTTTCTTT. Amino acids: CSVESGMNTEAFF. J is TRBJ1-1 and V is TRBV29-1; D is unresolved. The CDR3 extends over 13 amino acids. Germline V lookup: CDR1 SQVTM, CDR2 ANQGSEA. V gave up 2 bases and J gave up 0 bases, with 7 bases separating them.

Regarding this clone: Other DNA sequences in this specimen translate into the identical CDR3. The genes are TRBV5-4 and TRBJ2-5, with 8 bases aligning to TRBD1. CDR3 length equals 13 residues. Germline CDR1 SGHNT, CDR2 YYREEE (reference sequence). V lost 4 bases and J lost 5; bases outside the gene matches: 4. CDR3 sequence: CASSRTGGETQYF. The CDR3 bases are TGTGCCAGCAGCCGTACAGGGGGTGAGACCCAGTACTTC. Full variable domain (outside the CDR3, taken from reference TRBV5-4 and TRBJ2-5): ETGVTQSPTHLIKTRGQQVTLRCSSQSGHNTVSWYQQALGQGPQFIFQYYREEENGRGNFPPRFSGLQFPNYSSELNVNALELDDSALYLCASSRTGGETQYFGPGTRLLVL.

This clone was detected a few times. The chain recombines TRBV4-3 with TRBJ1-3; D unresolved. Germline loops: CDR1 LGHNA, CDR2 YSLEER. CDR3 size: 16 residues. Trimming removed 1 base from V and 4 bases from J, with 14 bases in between. CDR3 DNA: TGCGCCAGCAGCCAAGTCTGGCGGCGGAGGGGAAACACCATATATTTT. It encodes CASSQVWRRRGNTIYF.

This chain connects TRBV7-9 to TRBJ2-7; TRBD1 matches at 9 bases. The J segment lost 5 bases and the V segment lost 0 bases, leaving 5 bases of the junction unmatched. The germline V gene has CDR1 SEHNR and CDR2 FQNEAQ (reference sequence). This CDR3 region has 15 residues. CDR3 DNA sequence: TGTGCCAGCAGCTTAGCTTGGGACAGGGACGACGAGCAGTACTTC. This codes for CASSLAWDRDDEQYF.